These 20 T cell receptor beta chains share one sample of origin, sequenced in a study of T cell clonality in common variable immunodeficiency. This table comes from immunoSEQ multiplex PCR, and its TCRdb copy is limited to in-frame clones, with some not included. The specimen has approximately 40,000 clones, none found just once. Sequenced sample: peripheral blood mononuclear cells. These receptors originate from a person aged 18 to 70 in good health.

This clone was recorded many times. The read terminates 3 residues before the CDR3 end, so the remaining end is supplied by the germline J gene. The rearrangement uses TRBV20-1 and TRBJ2-7; TRBD1 agrees at 8 bases. The CDR3 totals 12 residues. CDR1 DFQATT and CDR2 SNEGSKA come from the germline V gene (reference sequence). V gave up 5 bases and J gave up 4 bases; unmatched junction bases: 4. CDR3 DNA, as far as it was read: TGCAGTGCTTCAGACAGGGGATACGAG. It yields the protein CSASDRGYE. The complete CDR3 reads CSASDRGYEQYF.

This clone was seen a few times. The CDR3 end lies 3 residues beyond the end of the read and is filled in from the germline J gene. The V call is TRBV27, the J call TRBJ2-7; TRBD2 matches 7 bases. V dropped 3 bases and J dropped 6; count of bases not matched to a gene: 5. The CDR3 contains 13 residues. Germline-derived CDR1 and CDR2 are MNHEY and SMNVEV (reference sequence). CDR3 loop: CASSFWREREQYF. The CDR3 bases that were read are TGTGCCAGCAGTTTTTGGCGGGAGCGCGAG.

This clone was detected many times. Coverage ceases 3 residues before the CDR3 finishes, and the germline J gene fills in the end. The chain combines TRBV19 with TRBJ2-3; TRBD2 matches at 9 bases. The CDR3 totals 16 residues. With V trimmed by 4 bases and J by 4 bases, 9 bases remained unmatched. CDR1 LNHDA and CDR2 SQIVND come from the germline V gene (reference sequence). The CDR3 loop reads CASSKGPSGVSDTQYF. The part of the CDR3 DNA that was read is TGTGCCAGTAGTAAGGGGCCTAGCGGGGTTTCAGATACG.

This clone was recorded at least ten times. The read falls 3 residues short of the CDR3 end, and the missing part is taken from the germline J gene. The chain joins TRBV4-1 to TRBJ1-2; the match to TRBD1 covers 7 bases. V shed 4 bases, J shed 5 bases, and the junction held 19 bases outside the gene matches. In germline, CDR1 is MGHRA, CDR2 YSYEKL. This CDR3 is 18 amino acids long. The part of the CDR3 DNA that was read is TGCGCCAGCAGCCCCAGGGAGGGGGCCCTGTTAACTCCTTATGGC. It specifies CASSPREGALLTPYG. In full, the CDR3 reads CASSPREGALLTPYGYTF.

In its sample, this clone was seen many times. Read coverage stops 3 residues before the CDR3 terminus; the germline J gene supplies the remainder. The chain recombines TRBV3-1 (or the pseudogene TRBV3-2) with TRBJ2-5; TRBD2 agrees at 12 bases. Trimming at V came to 2 bases and at J to 7 bases, leaving 5 bases not matched to a gene. Germline lookup yields CDR1 LGHDT and CDR2 YNNKEL (reference sequence). The CDR3 runs 15 residues. Here the CDR3 reads CASSQPSGRGGTQYF. The sequenced CDR3 bases are TGTGCCAGCAGCCAACCTAGCGGGAGGGGGGGGACC.

In this sample, this clone turned up many times. Sequencing ends 3 residues short of the CDR3 end; the germline J gene provides the rest. The chain carries TRBV2 and TRBJ2-7; D possibly corresponds to TRBD1 (5 bases). The CDR3 is made up of 16 amino acids. In germline, CDR1 is SNHLY, CDR2 FYNNEI. V lost 4 bases, J lost 2 bases, and 18 bases lay in between. The sequenced part of the CDR3 DNA is TGTGCCAGCAGTGGGGGCCGGAACGAAGTTCCCTACGAG. It encodes CASSGGRNEVPYE. The CDR3 as a whole reads CASSGGRNEVPYEQYF. The full variable domain, with the rest looked up from reference TRBV2 and TRBJ2-7, is EPEVTQTPSHQVTQMGQEVILRCVPISNHLYFYWYRQILGQKVEFLVSFYNNEISEKSEIFDDQFSVERPDGSNFTLKIRSTKLEDSAMYFCASSGGRNEVPYEQYFGPGTRLTVT.

This clone was recorded a few times. Sequencing ends 3 residues short of the CDR3 end; the germline J gene provides the rest. The V gene is TRBV5-1, the J gene TRBJ2-7; TRBD2 might be the D (6 bases). CDR1 is SGHRS and CDR2 is YFSETQ in the germline V gene. This CDR3 contains 17 residues. The V end lost 0 bases, the J end lost 6 bases, and 22 bases lay between the germline ends. This CDR3 is CASSLATGGGLPLEQYF. CDR3 DNA, as far as it was read: TGCGCCAGCAGCTTGGCCACGGGCGGCGGACTACCACTCGAG.

This clone was observed many times. The observed sequence ends 3 residues before the CDR3 terminus, with the missing tail filled in from the germline J gene. The rearrangement links TRBV6-4 to TRBJ2-3; 8 bases map to TRBD2. J lost 4 bases, V lost 0 bases, and 3 bases had no gene match. The CDR3 consists of 15 residues. Per germline, CDR1 MRHNA and CDR2 SNTAGT. The covered CDR3 bases are TGTGCCAGCAGTGACTCAGCGGGAGCTCCAGATACG. As protein: CASSDSAGAPDT. The entire CDR3 sequence reads CASSDSAGAPDTQYF.

This clone has at least ten counts. The read ends 3 residues early relative to the CDR3; the germline J gene fills the gap. The rearrangement links TRBV11-3 to TRBJ2-3; TRBD1 is a possible D gene (6 bases). V was pared by 4 bases and J by 3 bases, with 14 bases between. There are 15 residues in the CDR3. CDR1 and CDR2 from the germline V gene are SGHNT and YENEEA. The sequenced part of the CDR3 DNA is TGTGCCAGCAGCTCACAACCGACAGGTACAGATACG. Protein product: CASSSQPTGTDT. The complete CDR3 reads CASSSQPTGTDTQYF.

This clone was detected many times. The CDR3 is cut off 3 residues early in the read; its end comes from the germline J gene. The rearrangement links TRBV13 to TRBJ2-3, with D unclear. The V gene lost 4 bases and the J gene lost 7 bases, with 15 bases spanning the gap. Germline V gives CDR1 PRHDT, CDR2 FYEKMQ (reference sequence). The CDR3 covers 14 residues. CDR3 in amino acids: CASSSHNGANTQYF. The part of the CDR3 DNA that was read is TGTGCCAGCAGCTCTCACAATGGTGCAAATACG.

This clone was observed at least ten times. The read finishes 3 residues shy of the CDR3 end, and the germline J gene is used to complete it. The V call is TRBV7-3, the J call TRBJ2-5; no definite D call. V was pared by 4 bases and J by 5 bases, with 11 bases between. The CDR3 has 13 amino acids. Per germline, CDR1 SGHTA and CDR2 FQGTGA. The chain's CDR3 is CASSSRAPETQYF. Partial CDR3 DNA: TGTGCCAGCAGCTCCCGCGCCCCCGAGACC.

This clone was picked up many times. The read ends 3 residues early relative to the CDR3; the germline J gene fills the gap. The V and J genes are TRBV20-1 and TRBJ1-2; a weak D match, TRBD1 (6 bases). V was shortened by 3 bases and J by 6 bases, with 23 bases between the two germline ends. The CDR3 runs to 16 residues. Looked up from germline, CDR1 is DFQATT and CDR2 is SNEGSKA (reference sequence). Incomplete CDR3 DNA: TGCAGTGCTAGGGGGATGGGGGACACAGGTTTAGATGGC. Amino acid sequence: CSARGMGDTGLDG. The entire CDR3 reads CSARGMGDTGLDGYTF.

This clone was seen many times. The CDR3 end is not reached by the read, which stops 3 residues before it; the germline J gene fills it in. The V and J genes are TRBV5-3 and TRBJ2-5; D may be TRBD1 (6 bases). TRBV5-3 is sorted into the ORF group, with uncertain function. V shed 4 bases and J shed 0 bases, with 16 bases lying between them. This CDR3 spans 16 amino acids. The part of the CDR3 DNA that was read is TGTGCCAGAAGCCAGGACAGAAGCTACCACCAAGAGACC. It is translated as CARSQDRSYHQET. The complete CDR3 reads CARSQDRSYHQETQYF.

Many counts were recorded for this clone. The CDR3 end lies 3 residues beyond the end of the read and is filled in from the germline J gene. V gene TRBV12-3 or TRBV12-4 combines with J gene TRBJ1-2; D gene unclear. CDR3 length equals 13 residues. V lost 3 bases and J lost 2, with 7 bases in between. This CDR3 reads CASSLERNYGYTF. CDR3 DNA (partial): TGTGCCAGCAGTTTGGAGCGGAACTATGGC.

The table lists this clone with many counts. The read comes to an end 3 residues before the CDR3 does, leaving the germline J gene to fill in the end. The rearrangement joins TRBV5-1 to TRBJ2-3; 10 positions agree with TRBD1. Germline V lookup: CDR1 SGHRS, CDR2 YFSETQ. The CDR3 contains 17 residues. J was trimmed by 2 bases and V by 4 bases; bases with no gene match: 10. CDR3 bases read: TGCGCCAGCAGCGGGAGACGGACAGGGGGTTCCACAGATACG. Translated: CASSGRRTGGSTDT. The whole CDR3 protein is CASSGRRTGGSTDTQYF.

This clone was observed many times. The read halts 3 residues ahead of the CDR3 end, with the missing end drawn from the germline J gene. The chain employs TRBV2 and TRBJ1-5; no definite D call. V was trimmed by 1 base and J by 4 bases, leaving 8 bases between them. CDR3 length: 14 residues. CDR1 SNHLY and CDR2 FYNNEI come from the germline V gene. CDR3 loop: CASSEEKANQPQHF. The covered CDR3 bases are TGTGCCAGCAGTGAAGAGAAGGCTAATCAGCCC.

This clone was observed many times. The CDR3 goes on 3 residues after the read ends, and that part is filled in from the germline J gene. V and J are TRBV12-3 or TRBV12-4 and TRBJ2-5; TRBD2 matches at 10 bases. CDR3 length equals 14 residues. V lost 5 bases, J lost 5 bases, and 5 bases stayed unmatched. The CDR3 region is CASSPQRGGETQYF. Incomplete CDR3 DNA: TGTGCCAGCAGTCCACAGCGGGGGGGGGAGACC.

This clone was detected many times. The CDR3 is cut off 3 residues early in the read; its end comes from the germline J gene. V gene TRBV6-2 or TRBV6-3 combines with J gene TRBJ2-2; D remains ambiguous. Between the trimmed V and J ends, which lost 5 bases and 0 bases, there was a span of 10 bases. Germline lookup yields CDR1 MNHEY and CDR2 SVGEGT. The CDR3 is 15 amino acids. The CDR3 DNA, read in part, is TGTGCCAGCAGTCCATACACGTCGAACACCGGGGAG. Protein product: CASSPYTSNTGE. The entire CDR3 reads CASSPYTSNTGELFF.

This clone has at least ten counts. The read falls 3 residues short of the CDR3 end, and the missing part is taken from the germline J gene. The gene calls are TRBV7-3 and TRBJ2-1; TRBD1 matches 8 bases. The CDR3 length is 15 residues. J gave up 9 bases and V 0 bases, and 7 bases lay outside the gene matches. Germline CDR1 and CDR2: SGHTA and FQGTGA. The DNA read from the CDR3 is TGTGCCAGCAGCTTAACGGGGACAGGTCTCAGTGAG. Encoded protein: CASSLTGTGLSE. The CDR3 in its entirety is CASSLTGTGLSEQFF.

This clone appeared many times. The CDR3 end falls 3 residues outside the read, so it is completed with the germline J gene. The chain combines TRBV6-2 or TRBV6-3 with TRBJ2-3; 9 bases are shared with TRBD2. The CDR3 loop spans 15 amino acids. J was trimmed by 4 bases and V by 6 bases; bases with no gene match: 8. The germline gives CDR1 MNHEY, CDR2 SVGEGT. Incomplete CDR3 DNA: TGTGCCAGCAGGGGTGAGCGGGGGGTGGCAGATACG. Its translation is CASRGERGVADT. The complete CDR3 sequence is CASRGERGVADTQYF.